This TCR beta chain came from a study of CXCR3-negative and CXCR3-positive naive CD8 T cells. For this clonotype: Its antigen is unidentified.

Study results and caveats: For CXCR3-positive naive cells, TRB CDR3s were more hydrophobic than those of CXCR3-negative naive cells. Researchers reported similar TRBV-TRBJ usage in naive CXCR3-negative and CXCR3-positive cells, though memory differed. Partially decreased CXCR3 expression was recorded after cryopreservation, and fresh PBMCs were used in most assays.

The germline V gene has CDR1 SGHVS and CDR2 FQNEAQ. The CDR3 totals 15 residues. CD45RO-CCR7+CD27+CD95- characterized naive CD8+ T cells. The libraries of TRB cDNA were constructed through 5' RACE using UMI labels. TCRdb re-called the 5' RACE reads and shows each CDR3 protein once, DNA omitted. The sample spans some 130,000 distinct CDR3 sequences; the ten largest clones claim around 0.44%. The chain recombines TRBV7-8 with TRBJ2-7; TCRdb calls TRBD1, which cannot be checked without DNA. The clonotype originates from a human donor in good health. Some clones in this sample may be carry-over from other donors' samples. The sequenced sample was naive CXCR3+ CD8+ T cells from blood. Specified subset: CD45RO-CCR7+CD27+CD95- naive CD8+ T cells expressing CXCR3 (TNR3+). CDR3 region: CASSPGTGRTYEQYF.